These 4 T cell receptor beta chains originate from one sample sequenced in a study of cytomegalovirus exposure and HLA in healthy donors. The PCR made use of 60 Vbeta and 13 Jbeta primers. Some clones are missing from TCRdb's copy, which holds only in-frame ones; the method was immunoSEQ multiplex PCR. Seen here are approximately 150,000 clones, around three quarters observed once, and the top ten hold 1.5% to 2%. The specimen sequenced was PBMCs. The source of these receptors is a man aged 40-49 years in good health and CMV-seronegative.

The chain uses TRBV28 and TRBJ2-3; 9 bases are shared with TRBD2. This CDR3 region has 16 residues. The V gene end was trimmed by 7 bases and the J gene end by 2 bases; junction bases not matched to a gene: 10. Germline V gene lookup returns CDR1 MDHEN and CDR2 SYDVKM. The CDR3 here is CASTPSGGLDTDTQYF. As DNA, the CDR3 is TGTGCCAGCACCCCGAGCGGGGGGCTTGACACAGATACGCAGTATTTT.

The J gene is TRBJ2-7, the V gene TRBV6-1, with a possible D match to TRBD2 (6 bases). V lost 8 bases, J lost 2 bases, and 13 bases lay in between. There are 13 residues in the CDR3. Looked up from germline, CDR1 is MNHNS and CDR2 is SASEGT. Written as DNA, the CDR3 is TGTGCCAGCTGCAAGGGAGGCGCCTACGAGCAGTACTTC. This gives the protein CASCKGGAYEQYF.

The chain is built from TRBV5-1 and TRBJ1-2; 8 nucleotides agree with TRBD1. Germline CDR1 and CDR2: SGHRS and YFSETQ. CDR3 length: 16 amino acids. Trimming at V came to 0 bases and at J to 0 bases, leaving 4 bases not matched to a gene. The DNA for the CDR3 is TGCGCCAGCAGCTTGGAAGCAGGGGGCCCTAACTATGGCTACACCTTC. Its protein product is CASSLEAGGPNYGYTF.

The chain recombines TRBV13 with TRBJ1-2; no firm D call. Trimming shortened V by 5 bases and J by 4 bases, and 8 bases separated the two germline ends. CDR1 is PRHDT and CDR2 is FYEKMQ in the germline V gene (reference sequence). This CDR3 region has 12 residues. CDR3 in amino acids: CASSQRSYGYTF. As DNA, the CDR3 is TGTGCCAGCAGCCAGAGGAGCTATGGCTACACCTTC.